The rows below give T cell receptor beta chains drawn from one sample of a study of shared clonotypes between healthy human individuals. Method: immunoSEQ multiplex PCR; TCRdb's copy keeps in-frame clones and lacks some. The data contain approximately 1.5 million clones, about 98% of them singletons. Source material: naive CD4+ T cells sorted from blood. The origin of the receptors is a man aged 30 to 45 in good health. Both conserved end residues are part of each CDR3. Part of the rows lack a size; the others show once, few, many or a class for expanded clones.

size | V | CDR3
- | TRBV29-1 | CSVEGQYNEQFF
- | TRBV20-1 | CSASRTGEQFF
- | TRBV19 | CASSISPGPRGKLFF
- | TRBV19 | CASSIAGGQGSSTDTQYF
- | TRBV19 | CASSGNRGTNQPQHF
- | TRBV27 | CASSLFSLASDTGELFF
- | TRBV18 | CASSPKLAGENTQYF
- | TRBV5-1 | CASSPGLAGSYEQYF
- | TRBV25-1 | CASSEQGTSGTYEQYF
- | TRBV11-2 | CASSLASGIEQYF
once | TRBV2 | CASSPDRGAGNTIYF
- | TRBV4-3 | CASSQDGTKNTEAFF